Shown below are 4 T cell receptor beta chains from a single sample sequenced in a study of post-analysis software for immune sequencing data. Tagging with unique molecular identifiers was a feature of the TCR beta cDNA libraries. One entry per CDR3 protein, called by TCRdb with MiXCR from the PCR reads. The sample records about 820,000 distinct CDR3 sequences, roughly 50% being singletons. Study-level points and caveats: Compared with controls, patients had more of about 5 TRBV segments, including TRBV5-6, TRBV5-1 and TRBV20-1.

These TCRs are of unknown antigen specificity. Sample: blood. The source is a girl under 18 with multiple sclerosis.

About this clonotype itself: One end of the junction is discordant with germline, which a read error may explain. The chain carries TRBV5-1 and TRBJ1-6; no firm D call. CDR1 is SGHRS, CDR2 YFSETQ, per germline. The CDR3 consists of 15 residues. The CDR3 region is CASSLGSSYNSPLHF. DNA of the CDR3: TGTGCCAGCAGTTTGGGGAGCTCCTATAATTCACCCCTCCACTTT.

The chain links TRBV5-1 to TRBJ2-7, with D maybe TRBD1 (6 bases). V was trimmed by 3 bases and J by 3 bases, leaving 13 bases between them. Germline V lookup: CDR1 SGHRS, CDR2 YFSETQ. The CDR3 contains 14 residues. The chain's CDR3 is CASSSQGRDYEQYF. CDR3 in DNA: TGCGCCAGCAGCTCACAGGGCCGGGACTACGAGCAGTACTTC.

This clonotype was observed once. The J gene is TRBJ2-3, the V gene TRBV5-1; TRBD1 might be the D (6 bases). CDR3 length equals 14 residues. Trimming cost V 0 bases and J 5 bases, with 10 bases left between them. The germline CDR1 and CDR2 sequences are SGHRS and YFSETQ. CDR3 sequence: CASSLAGTQDTQYF. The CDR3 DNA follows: TGCGCCAGCAGCTTGGCCGGGACACAAGATACGCAGTATTTT.

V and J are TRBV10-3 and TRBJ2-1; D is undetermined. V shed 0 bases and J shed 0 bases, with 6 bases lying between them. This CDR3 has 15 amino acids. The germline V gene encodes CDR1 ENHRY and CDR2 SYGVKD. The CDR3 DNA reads TGTGCCATCAGTGAGTCACGGGTCTCCTACAATGAGCAGTTCTTC. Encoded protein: CAISESRVSYNEQFF.